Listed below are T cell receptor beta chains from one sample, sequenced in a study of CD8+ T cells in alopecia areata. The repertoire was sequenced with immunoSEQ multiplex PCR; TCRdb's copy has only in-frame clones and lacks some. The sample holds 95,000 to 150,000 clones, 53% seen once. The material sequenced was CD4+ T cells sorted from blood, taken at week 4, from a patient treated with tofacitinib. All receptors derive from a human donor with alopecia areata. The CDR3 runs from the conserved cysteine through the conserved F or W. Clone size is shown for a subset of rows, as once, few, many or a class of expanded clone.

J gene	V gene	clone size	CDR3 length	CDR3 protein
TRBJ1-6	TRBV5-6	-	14	CASSLGQRNSPLHF
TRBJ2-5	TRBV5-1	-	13	CASSRGSQETQYF
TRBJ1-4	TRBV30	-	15	CAWSLKVATNEKLFF
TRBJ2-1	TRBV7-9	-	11	CASSLGGEQFF
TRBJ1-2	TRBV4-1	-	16	CASSQYEGEIVYGYTF
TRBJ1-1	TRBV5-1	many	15	CASSSGGEMNTEAFF
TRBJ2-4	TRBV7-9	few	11	CASSLGDIQYF
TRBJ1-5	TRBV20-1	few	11	CSASQGQPQHF
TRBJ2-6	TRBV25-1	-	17	CASSELGRSSGANVLTF
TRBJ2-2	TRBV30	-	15	CAWKYGGTNTGELFF
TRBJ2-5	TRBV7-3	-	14	CASSAGPIQETQYF
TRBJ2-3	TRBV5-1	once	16	CASSSGLAGNTDTQYF
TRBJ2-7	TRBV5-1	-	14	CASRSGSSSYEQYF
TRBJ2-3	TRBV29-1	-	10	CSVRENTQYF
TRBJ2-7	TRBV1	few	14	CTSSQDGGPYEQYF
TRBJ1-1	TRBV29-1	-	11	CSVAGQAEAFF
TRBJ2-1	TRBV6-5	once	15	CASSLGLAGSNEQFF
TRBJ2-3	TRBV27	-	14	CASSLAGGIDTQYF
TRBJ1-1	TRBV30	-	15	CAWSVQGARNTEAFF